This TCR beta chain was identified in a study of CD8+ T cells in alopecia areata. Study as a whole: Treated patients received severity scores based on the percentage of scalp area affected.

In each case, RNA was isolated and then reverse transcribed into cDNA as the sequencing template. Only in-frame clones appear in the TCRdb table, and some are missing; sequencing was by immunoSEQ multiplex PCR. The sample shows 200,000 to 250,000 clones, under 70% of them seen only once. Treatment noted: oral pan-JAK inhibitor, 5-10 mg twice daily. Specimens obtained from alopecia areata patients comprised lesional scalp punch biopsies and peripheral blood. This clone turned up a few times. The CDR3 is 15 residues long. V lost 5 bases to trimming and J lost 6 bases; unmatched junction nucleotides: 11. The V gene's germline CDR1 is SEHNR and CDR2 FQNEAQ (reference sequence).

Source: CD4+ T cells sorted from blood, taken at week 4, from a patient treated with tofacitinib. The chain links TRBV7-9 to TRBJ2-7, with 9 bases that match TRBD2. The sequence came from a human donor with alopecia areata. The CDR3 sequence: CASSPSGGRGVEQYF. Here the CDR3 DNA reads TGTGCCAGCAGCCCCAGCGGGGGGAGGGGCGTCGAGCAGTACTTC.